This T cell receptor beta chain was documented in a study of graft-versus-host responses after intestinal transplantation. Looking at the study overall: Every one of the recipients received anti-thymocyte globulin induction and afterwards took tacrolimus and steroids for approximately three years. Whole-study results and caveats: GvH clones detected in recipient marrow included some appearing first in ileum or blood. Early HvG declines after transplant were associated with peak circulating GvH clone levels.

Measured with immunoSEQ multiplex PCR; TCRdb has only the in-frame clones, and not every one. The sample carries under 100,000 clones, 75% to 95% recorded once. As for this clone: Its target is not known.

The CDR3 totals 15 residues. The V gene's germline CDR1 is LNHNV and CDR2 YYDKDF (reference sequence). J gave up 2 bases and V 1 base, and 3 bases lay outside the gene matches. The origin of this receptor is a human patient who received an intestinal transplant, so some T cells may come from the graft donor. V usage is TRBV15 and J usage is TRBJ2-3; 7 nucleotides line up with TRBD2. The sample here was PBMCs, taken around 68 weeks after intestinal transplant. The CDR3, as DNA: TGTGCCACCAGCAGAGGGGAGGGCTTCACAGATACGCAGTATTTT. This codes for CATSRGEGFTDTQYF.